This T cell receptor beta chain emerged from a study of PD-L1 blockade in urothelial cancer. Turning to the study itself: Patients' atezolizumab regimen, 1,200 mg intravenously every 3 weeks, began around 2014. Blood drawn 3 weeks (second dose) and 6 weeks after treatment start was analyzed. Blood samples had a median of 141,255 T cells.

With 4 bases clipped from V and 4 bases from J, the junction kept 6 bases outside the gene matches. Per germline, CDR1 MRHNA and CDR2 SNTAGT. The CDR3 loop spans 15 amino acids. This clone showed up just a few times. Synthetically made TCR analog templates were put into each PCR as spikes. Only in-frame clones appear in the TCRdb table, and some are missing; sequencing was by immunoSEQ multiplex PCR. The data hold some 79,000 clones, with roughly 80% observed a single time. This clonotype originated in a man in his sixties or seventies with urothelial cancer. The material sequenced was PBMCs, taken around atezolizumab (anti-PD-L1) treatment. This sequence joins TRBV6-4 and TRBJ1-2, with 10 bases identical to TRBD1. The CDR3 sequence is CASSVDRGQGYGYTF. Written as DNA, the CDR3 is TGTGCCAGCAGTGTAGACAGGGGGCAAGGCTATGGCTACACCTTC.